This T cell receptor beta chain was sequenced in a study of pediatric ulcerative colitis. Study-wide results and limits: Blood-rectal clonal overlap within each person was significantly higher in ulcerative colitis patients than controls. All ulcerative colitis patients, but no controls, carried a couple of rectal clonotypes. Acute severe colitis showed lower rectal diversity from clonal expansions.

Deletions cut 0 bases from V and 7 bases from J, with 10 bases between. Looked up from germline, CDR1 is LGHNA and CDR2 is YSLEER. This CDR3 comprises 14 residues. Assay: immunoSEQ multiplex PCR; the TCRdb copy retains only in-frame clones and omits some. The sample carries thousands of clones, roughly 91% recorded once. In the case of this clone: Its antigen is still unknown.

The chain recombines TRBV4-3 with TRBJ1-5, with D hard to call. The sequence derives from a girl aged 5 to 17 who was a control in a study of pediatric ulcerative colitis. The sample taken for sequencing was blood. The CDR3 DNA follows: TGCGCCAGCAGCCAAGATAGGAGTATGCAGCCCCAGCATTTT. Protein product: CASSQDRSMQPQHF.